These T cell receptor beta chains were read from a single sample in a study of blood T cell repertoires in COVID-19. Data came from immunoSEQ multiplex PCR; TCRdb stores just in-frame clones and leaves some out. This sample yields just over 60,000 clones, of which more than 65% are seen a single time; about a fifth belongs to the top ten. The sequencing input was peripheral blood. The receptors stem from a woman over 75 with active or convalescent COVID-19. Both conserved end residues are part of each CDR3. The order of the fields is CDR3 protein, CDR3 DNA, V gene, clone size, D gene, J gene, CDR3 length. A D gene is named only where the DNA matches it firmly. Only part of the rows carry a size: once, few, many, or a class if the clone is expanded.

CDR3aa: CASSLGSWGVTGELFF; CDR3nt: TGTGCCAGCAGCTTAGGATCGTGGGGCGTGACCGGGGAGCTGTTTTTT; v_gene: TRBV5-5; abundance: NA; d_gene: NA; j_gene: TRBJ2-2; len: 16
CDR3aa: CAIRIAGETGELFF; CDR3nt: TGTGCCATCAGAATAGCGGGGGAGACCGGGGAGCTGTTTTTT; v_gene: TRBV10-3; abundance: few; d_gene: TRBD2; j_gene: TRBJ2-2; len: 14
CDR3aa: CASSKPPRGQGKSSPLHF; CDR3nt: TGTGCCAGCAGCAAACCTCCCCGCGGACAGGGAAAAAGTTCACCCCTCCACTTT; v_gene: TRBV21-1; abundance: few; d_gene: NA; j_gene: TRBJ1-6; len: 18
CDR3aa: CASSLDFGSGNTIYF; CDR3nt: TGTGCCAGCAGCTTAGATTTCGGCTCTGGAAACACCATATATTTT; v_gene: TRBV11-2; abundance: once; d_gene: NA; j_gene: TRBJ1-3; len: 15
CDR3aa: CASSKERGNSGNTIYF; CDR3nt: TGTGCCAGCAGCAAAGAAAGAGGAAACTCTGGAAACACCATATATTTT; v_gene: TRBV21-1; abundance: NA; d_gene: NA; j_gene: TRBJ1-3; len: 16
CDR3aa: CASSSSGFSPLHF; CDR3nt: TGTGCCAGCAGCAGTAGCGGGTTTTCACCCCTCCACTTT; v_gene: TRBV12-3/TRBV12-4; abundance: NA; d_gene: NA; j_gene: TRBJ1-6; len: 13
CDR3aa: CASSPNRGGSYEQYF; CDR3nt: TGTGCCAGCTCACCGAACAGGGGAGGCTCCTACGAGCAGTACTTC; v_gene: TRBV18; abundance: NA; d_gene: NA; j_gene: TRBJ2-7; len: 15
CDR3aa: CASSEDRNTPYEQYF; CDR3nt: TGTGCCAGCAGTGAGGACAGGAACACTCCCTACGAGCAGTACTTC; v_gene: TRBV6-1; abundance: NA; d_gene: TRBD1; j_gene: TRBJ2-7; len: 15
CDR3aa: CASSLARPAREAFF; CDR3nt: TGTGCCAGCAGCTTAGCGCGTCCGGCGAGGGAAGCTTTCTTT; v_gene: TRBV7-9; abundance: once; d_gene: NA; j_gene: TRBJ1-1; len: 14
CDR3aa: CASSIAGGYNEQFF; CDR3nt: TGCGCCAGCAGTATAGCGGGGGGCTACAATGAGCAGTTCTTC; v_gene: TRBV10-2; abundance: once; d_gene: TRBD2; j_gene: TRBJ2-1; len: 14
CDR3aa: CASSPPPGQGGKLFF; CDR3nt: TGCGCCAGCAGCCCACCACCGGGACAGGGTGGAAAACTGTTTTTT; v_gene: TRBV5-1; abundance: NA; d_gene: TRBD1; j_gene: TRBJ1-4; len: 15
CDR3aa: CASSLYSPSGGADTQYF; CDR3nt: TGTGCCAGCAGCTTATATTCCCCTAGCGGGGGCGCAGATACGCAGTATTTT; v_gene: TRBV7-6; abundance: NA; d_gene: TRBD2; j_gene: TRBJ2-3; len: 17
CDR3aa: CAWSVRMGSGEPPQHF; CDR3nt: TGTGCCTGGAGTGTACGAATGGGGAGCGGGGAGCCGCCCCAGCATTTT; v_gene: TRBV30; abundance: NA; d_gene: NA; j_gene: TRBJ1-5; len: 16
CDR3aa: CASSSVLGAVGYTF; CDR3nt: TGTGCCAGCAGCTCGGTCCTGGGGGCAGTCGGCTACACCTTC; v_gene: TRBV9; abundance: NA; d_gene: NA; j_gene: TRBJ1-2; len: 14
CDR3aa: CASVPDTLGQPQHF; CDR3nt: TGTGCCAGCGTCCCGGACACCTTGGGTCAGCCCCAGCATTTT; v_gene: TRBV6-6; abundance: NA; d_gene: NA; j_gene: TRBJ1-5; len: 14
CDR3aa: CASSHRTTTKPQRNYGYTF; CDR3nt: TGTGCCAGCAGCCACCGGACTACTACTAAGCCACAGCGAAACTATGGCTACACCTTC; v_gene: TRBV9; abundance: NA; d_gene: NA; j_gene: TRBJ1-2; len: 19
CDR3aa: CASSRLPTGMETQYF; CDR3nt: TGTGCCAGCAGCCGCCTACCGACAGGGATGGAGACCCAGTACTTC; v_gene: TRBV14; abundance: NA; d_gene: TRBD1; j_gene: TRBJ2-5; len: 15